This passage covers 26 T cell receptor beta chains from one sample sequenced in a study of shared clonotypes between healthy human individuals. Sequencing was performed with immunoSEQ multiplex PCR; in TCRdb, only in-frame clones are kept and a portion is missing. The sample has 2 million to 3 million clones; roughly 93% are singletons. The sample consisted of naive CD4+ T cells from PBMCs. Subset here: CD45RA+ positively selected. The receptors shown here come from a man in his late teens or twenties in good health. Some clones in this sample may be carry-over from other donors' samples.

The chain links TRBV7-6 to TRBJ2-2; TRBD2 agrees at 8 bases. Germline loops: CDR1 SGHVS, CDR2 FNYEAQ. The ends lost 5 bases at V and 5 bases at J; junction bases unmatched: 10. This CDR3 has 16 amino acids. DNA of the CDR3: TGTGCCAGCAGCCAACCACAGCGGGAGAGGACCGGGGAGCTGTTTTTT. This sequence encodes CASSQPQRERTGELFF.

This chain links TRBV7-2 with TRBJ2-2, with TRBD2 as a possible D gene (6 bases). The germline V and J ends were trimmed by 2 bases and 5 bases, with 9 bases remaining between them. The germline V gene encodes CDR1 SGHTA and CDR2 FQGNSA. The CDR3 has 14 amino acids. The CDR3 here is CASSLTSRTGELFF. CDR3 sequence (DNA): TGTGCCAGCAGCTTAACTAGCCGGACCGGGGAGCTGTTTTTT.

The chain is built from TRBV4-2 and TRBJ1-1; 8 positions agree with TRBD1. V was clipped by 0 bases and J by 10 bases; unmatched bases: 4. This CDR3 spans 13 amino acids. Per the germline V gene, CDR1 is LGHNA and CDR2 is YNFKEQ. CDR3 protein: CASSQDRQGRAFF. CDR3 DNA sequence: TGTGCCAGCAGCCAAGATAGACAGGGGCGAGCTTTCTTT.

Of note for this clone: The same CDR3 also results from other DNA sequences found in this sample. For the CDR3, the DNA is TGTGCCAGCAGTTACTCGGGCACTGACTCCTACGAGCAGTACTTC. Translating it yields CASSYSGTDSYEQYF. This chain uses TRBV6-5 with TRBJ2-7; D gene uncertain. CDR3 size: 15 residues. The germline V gene has CDR1 MNHEY and CDR2 SVGAGI. V gave up 0 bases and J gave up 0 bases, with 9 bases separating them.

This clone has a single count. The CDR3 nucleotides are TGTGCCAGCCGCCCCCAAGGAGGGAGCTGGAAGACCCAGTACTTC. It specifies CASRPQGGSWKTQYF. The chain employs TRBV27 and TRBJ2-5; weak D call: TRBD2 (6 bases). Germline V gene lookup returns CDR1 MNHEY and CDR2 SMNVEV (reference sequence). CDR3 length: 15 residues. Trimming pared 8 bases from V and 6 bases from J, leaving 22 bases between.

In its sample, this clone was seen once. The chain has TRBV28 and TRBJ1-3; D gene uncertain. Germline V CDR1 and CDR2: MDHEN, SYDVKM. Trimming shortened V by 3 bases and J by 0 bases, and 9 bases separated the two germline ends. CDR3 length equals 15 residues. The CDR3 bases are TGTGCCAGCAGTTTCGCGGGTCTCTCTGGAAACACCATATATTTT. It translates to CASSFAGLSGNTIYF.

The chain couples TRBV7-2 to TRBJ2-1; the match to TRBD2 covers 7 bases. Germline V gene sequence: CDR1 SGHTA, CDR2 FQGNSA. J was trimmed by 0 bases and V by 5 bases; bases with no gene match: 4. The CDR3 has 15 residues. The CDR3 region has the DNA TGTGCCAGCAGCAGAAGGACTAGCTCCTACAATGAGCAGTTCTTC. This translates into CASSRRTSSYNEQFF. The whole variable domain, remainder taken from reference TRBV7-2 and TRBJ2-1, is GAGVSQSPSNKVTEKGKDVELRCDPISGHTALYWYRQSLGQGLEFLIYFQGNSAPDKSGLPSDRFSAERTGGSVSTLTIQRTQQEDSAVYLCASSRRTSSYNEQFFGPGTRLTVL.

The chain is built from TRBV29-1 and TRBJ2-7; the D is unclear. This CDR3 has 13 residues. Germline CDR1 is SQVTM and CDR2 is ANQGSEA. V lost 7 bases, J lost 4 bases, and 17 bases lay in between. CDR3 coding DNA: TGCAGCGCCCACACCCCCGGGTCTTACGAGCAGTACTTC. Translating gives CSAHTPGSYEQYF.

Here the CDR3 reads CASSFTPSSYEQYF. The CDR3 DNA follows: TGTGCCAGCAGTTTTACACCGAGCTCCTACGAGCAGTACTTC. V gene TRBV9 combines with J gene TRBJ2-7; D gene ambiguous. Germline CDR1 SGDLS, CDR2 YYNGEE. Deletions cut 5 bases from V and 0 bases from J, with 12 bases between. This CDR3 has 14 amino acids.

The V call is TRBV28, the J call TRBJ2-3; 12 bases align to TRBD2. Germline trimming cut 4 bases from V and 0 bases from J; bases unmatched to any gene: 2. The germline CDR1 and CDR2 sequences are MDHEN and SYDVKM. The CDR3 totals 16 residues. The CDR3 sequence: CASSSGLAGSTDTQYF. The CDR3 DNA follows: TGTGCCAGCAGTTCGGGACTAGCGGGCAGCACAGATACGCAGTATTTT.

The CDR3 is CASSDLAGTYEQYF. CDR3 DNA sequence: TGTGCCAGCAGTGATTTAGCGGGGACCTACGAGCAGTACTTC. The chain is built from TRBV2 and TRBJ2-7, with TRBD2 matching 8 bases. In germline, CDR1 is SNHLY, CDR2 FYNNEI. V shed 3 bases and J 2 bases; nucleotides not matched to a gene: 3. The CDR3 runs to 14 residues.

This rearrangement joins TRBV5-1 to TRBJ2-5; 12 positions agree with TRBD2. CDR3 length: 18 amino acids. Germline V lookup: CDR1 SGHRS, CDR2 YFSETQ. Unmatched junction bases numbered 10, after V lost 4 bases and J lost 0 bases. The CDR3 region is CASSQRPRTSGNQETQYF. CDR3 sequence (DNA): TGCGCCAGCAGCCAACGCCCTCGGACTAGCGGGAACCAAGAGACCCAGTACTTC.

The DNA of the CDR3 is TGTGCCAGCAGCCAGGGACAGGGGGCGAATACGCAGTATTTT. Amino acids: CASSQGQGANTQYF. The chain has TRBV7-2 and TRBJ2-3; TRBD1 matches 12 bases. Germline trimming cut 5 bases from V and 7 bases from J; bases unmatched to any gene: 4. Germline assignment: CDR1 SGHTA and CDR2 FQGNSA. The CDR3 length is 14 residues.

The rearrangement uses TRBV4-2 and TRBJ1-2; D is unresolved. The V end was cut by 1 base, the J end by 4 bases, with 13 bases between. The CDR3 loop spans 15 amino acids. The germline V gene has CDR1 LGHNA and CDR2 YNFKEQ. The CDR3, as DNA: TGTGCCAGCAGCCAAGTCCCCCCGGGAGGCTATGGCTACACCTTC. Translated: CASSQVPPGGYGYTF.

This clone appeared once. The CDR3 DNA sequence: TGTGCCAGCAGCTTATTGGGGTCCACTGAAGCTTTCTTT. Translated: CASSLLGSTEAFF. This rearrangement joins TRBV7-8 to TRBJ1-1; D remains unclear. Trimming cost V 2 bases and J 4 bases, with 8 bases left between them. CDR1 is SGHVS and CDR2 is FQNEAQ in the germline V gene. The length of the CDR3 is 13 residues.

The V and J genes are TRBV11-2 and TRBJ1-1, with D possibly matching TRBD1 (5 bases). This CDR3 has 14 amino acids. Germline-derived CDR1 and CDR2 are SGHAT and FQNNGV. V gave up 9 bases and J gave up 1 base, with 15 bases separating them. The CDR3, as DNA: TGTGCCAGTTATCCCGCAGGGCGGAACACTGAAGCTTTCTTT. The encoded protein is CASYPAGRNTEAFF.

The chain combines TRBV28 with TRBJ1-5, with D tentatively TRBD1 (5 bases). The CDR3 length is 17 residues. Trimming took off 2 bases at V and 4 bases at J, with 18 bases between the two ends. Germline lookup yields CDR1 MDHEN and CDR2 SYDVKM. The CDR3 loop reads CASSLVVRGKRNQPQHF. DNA of the CDR3: TGTGCCAGCAGTTTAGTGGTTAGGGGTAAAAGAAATCAGCCCCAGCATTTT.

This clone was detected only a few times. Other DNA variants within this sample encode the same CDR3. The V call is TRBV30, the J call TRBJ1-2; D is unresolved. The length of the CDR3 is 11 residues. Germline values: CDR1 GTSNPN, CDR2 SVGIG (reference sequence). V was clipped by 1 base and J by 7 bases, with 7 bases between them. In DNA, the CDR3 is TGTGCCTGGAGTGGCGGCGGTGGCTACACCTTC. This codes for CAWSGGGGYTF.

V usage is TRBV6-1 and J usage is TRBJ2-2; D remains ambiguous. This CDR3 has 15 residues. V shed 4 bases and J shed 2 bases, with 11 bases lying between them. Germline-derived CDR1 and CDR2 are MNHNS and SASEGT. The CDR3 DNA reads as TGTGCCAGCAGTGTTAGAACGGTTAACACCGGGGAGCTGTTTTTT. It specifies CASSVRTVNTGELFF.

This chain joins TRBV6-6 and TRBJ2-2; no clear D gene. The germline V gene has CDR1 MNHNY and CDR2 SVGAGI (reference sequence). CDR3 length: 11 amino acids. Trimming took off 9 bases at V and 6 bases at J, with 8 bases between the two ends. This CDR3 reads CASSMAGELFF. The CDR3 DNA is TGTGCCAGTTCGATGGCCGGGGAGCTGTTTTTT.

This chain connects TRBV5-1 to TRBJ2-5; 11 nucleotides agree with TRBD2. Germline assignment: CDR1 SGHRS and CDR2 YFSETQ. V lost 0 bases, J lost 7 bases, and 8 bases stayed unmatched. This CDR3 is built from 16 residues. The CDR3 protein is CASSLEASGRSGTQYF. In DNA, the CDR3 is TGCGCCAGCAGCTTGGAAGCTAGCGGGAGGTCTGGGACCCAGTACTTC.

The chain links TRBV19 to TRBJ2-1; 8 bases are a match to TRBD1. Trimming took 9 bases from V and 5 from J; bases not matched to a gene: 9. This CDR3 has 14 amino acids. Germline V gene lookup returns CDR1 LNHDA and CDR2 SQIVND (reference sequence). The CDR3 protein is CASRTGRGDNEQFF. In nucleotides, the CDR3 is TGTGCCAGCCGGACAGGGCGGGGTGACAATGAGCAGTTCTTC.

The gene calls are TRBV18 and TRBJ1-1; 10 positions match TRBD1. CDR1 and CDR2 from the germline V gene are KGHSH and LQKENI. This CDR3 comprises 17 residues. Germline trimming cut 6 bases from V and 1 base from J; bases unmatched to any gene: 11. The CDR3 sequence is CASSSAGTGAGNTEAFF. CDR3 DNA: TGTGCCAGCTCGTCGGCCGGGACAGGGGCGGGGAACACTGAAGCTTTCTTT.

As to this clone: Other DNA variants within this sample encode the same CDR3. This chain joins TRBV28 and TRBJ2-3; the match to TRBD1 covers 8 bases. CDR1 and CDR2 (germline): MDHEN, SYDVKM. Losses at the gene ends were 6 bases for V and 4 bases for J; bases not matched to a gene: 6. The CDR3 has 14 residues. CDR3 in DNA: TGTGCCAGCAGCCGAGGACAGGGAGCAGATACGCAGTATTTT. This codes for CASSRGQGADTQYF.

This CDR3 is CASSLSATEAFF. DNA of the CDR3: TGTGCCAGCAGCTTATCGGCCACTGAAGCTTTCTTT. This chain links TRBV7-8 with TRBJ1-1; D is undetermined. Trimming cost V 2 bases and J 4 bases, with 5 bases left between them. CDR1 and CDR2 from the germline V gene are SGHVS and FQNEAQ. The CDR3 is 12 amino acids.

For the CDR3, the DNA is TGTGCCAGCGTTTTGGGCACTGAAGCTTTCTTT. This gives the protein CASVLGTEAFF. This rearrangement joins TRBV2 to TRBJ1-1, with D uncertain. Germline loops: CDR1 SNHLY, CDR2 FYNNEI. This CDR3 is built from 11 residues. V shed 8 bases and J shed 4 bases, with 8 bases lying between them.